Described below is a single T cell receptor (beta chain) sequence and its context. Antigen: not known. The data originate from a study of T cell responses to AZD1222 COVID-19 vaccine. Clones were sequenced by immunoSEQ multiplex PCR, and TCRdb holds only the in-frame ones, with some missing. Found here are around 140,000 clones, 85% of them singletons; the top ten hold 7.9%. Regarding the study as a whole: Epitopes outside B.1.351 and B.1.1.7 mutated regions reportedly drew nearly half of spike TCRs. Spike-specific TCRs gained breadth and depth after people received two AZD1222 doses. There were repertoire samples only from the period after the peak T cell response. Clonal diversity may have been underestimated in mostly white British donors.

This CDR3 spans 14 amino acids. Germline CDR1 reads MNHEY; CDR2 reads SMNVEV (reference sequence). Trimming took 3 bases from V and 2 from J, leaving 9 bases between them. This TCR was sampled from an adult who received the MenACWY meningococcal vaccine as a control. Sequencing was performed on peripheral blood, taken 28 days after the second dose of the MenACWY control vaccine. The chain combines TRBV27 with TRBJ2-3; D remains unclear. CDR3 sequence reads: CASSLSILTDTQYF. The CDR3, as DNA: TGTGCCAGCAGTTTGTCCATTCTCACAGATACGCAGTATTTT.